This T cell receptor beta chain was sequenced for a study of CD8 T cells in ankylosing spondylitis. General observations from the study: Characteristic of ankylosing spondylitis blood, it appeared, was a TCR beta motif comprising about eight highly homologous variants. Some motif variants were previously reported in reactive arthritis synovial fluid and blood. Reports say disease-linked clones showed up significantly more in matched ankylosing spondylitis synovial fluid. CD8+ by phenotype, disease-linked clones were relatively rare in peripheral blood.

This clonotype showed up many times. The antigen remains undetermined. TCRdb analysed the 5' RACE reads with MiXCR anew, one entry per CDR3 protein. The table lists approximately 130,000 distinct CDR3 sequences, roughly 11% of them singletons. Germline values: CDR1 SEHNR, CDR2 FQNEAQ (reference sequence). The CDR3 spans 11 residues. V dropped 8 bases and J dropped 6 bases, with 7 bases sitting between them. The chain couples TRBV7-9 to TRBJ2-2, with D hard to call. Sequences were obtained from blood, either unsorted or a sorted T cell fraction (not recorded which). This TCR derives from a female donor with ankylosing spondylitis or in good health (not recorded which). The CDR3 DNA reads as TGTGCCAGCGATTCCTCCGGGGAGCTGTTTTTT. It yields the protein CASDSSGELFF.